These T cell receptor beta chains were read from a single sample in a study of T cells in Graves' hyperthyroidism and ophthalmopathy. TCRdb passed the multiplex PCR reads through MiXCR, listing each CDR3 protein once. The sample contains nearly 600,000 distinct CDR3 sequences, roughly 14% of which appear only once. Sequencing input: blood. Receptor source: a woman aged 25 to 39 with Graves' hyperthyroidism that later progressed to Graves' ophthalmopathy. Each CDR3 is given with its conserved first and last residue. The D gene is left open where the match is weak. Only part of the rows carry a size: once, few, many, or a class if the clone is expanded.

TRBV12-3/TRBV12-4	NA	many	TRBJ1-1	CASSSGHEAFF	TGTGCCAGCAGTTCGGGCCATGAAGCTTTCTTT
TRBV29-1	NA	NA	TRBJ1-2	CSVAGTSGSYTF	TGCAGCGTAGCCGGGACTAGCGGGAGCTACACCTTC
TRBV30	NA	NA	TRBJ2-1	CAWMDLPSSYNEQFF	TGTGCCTGGATGGATCTCCCTAGCTCCTACAATGAGCAGTTCTTC
TRBV20-1	TRBD1	many	TRBJ2-5	CSANRGMGQETQYF	TGCAGTGCTAACAGGGGGATGGGCCAAGAGACCCAGTACTTC
TRBV5-1	TRBD1	few	TRBJ1-1	CASSSDGQGNTEAFF	TGCGCCAGCAGCTCGGATGGACAGGGGAACACTGAAGCTTTCTTT
TRBV29-1	TRBD2	NA	TRBJ2-5	CSVPIAGGDGTQYF	TGCAGCGTCCCAATAGCGGGGGGGGATGGGACCCAGTACTTC
TRBV19	NA	few	TRBJ1-1	CASSIGIGRAEAFF	TGTGCCAGTAGTATAGGGATAGGGAGGGCTGAAGCTTTCTTT
TRBV7-3	TRBD2	few	TRBJ2-7	CASSLSPSGGGHEQYF	TGTGCCAGCAGCTTAAGTCCCAGCGGGGGGGGGCACGAGCAGTACTTC
TRBV11-2	TRBD1	many	TRBJ1-2	CASSWGQGSGYTF	TGTGCCAGCAGCTGGGGACAGGGGTCGGGCTACACCTTC
TRBV12-3/TRBV12-4	NA	many	TRBJ1-1	CASRLHVEAFF	TGTGCCAGCAGGCTACATGTTGAAGCTTTCTTT
TRBV19	TRBD2	many	TRBJ2-7	CASKWEASGAYEQYF	TGTGCCAGTAAGTGGGAGGCTAGCGGGGCTTACGAGCAGTACTTC
TRBV20-1	NA	many	TRBJ2-1	CSARKTDNEQFF	TGCAGTGCTAGGAAAACAGACAATGAGCAGTTCTTC
TRBV29-1	NA	NA	TRBJ2-4	CGARGENIQYF	TGCGGGGCCCGGGGAGAAAACATTCAGTACTTC
TRBV3-1	NA	many	TRBJ1-1	CASSQEGQAFF	TGTGCCAGCAGCCAAGAAGGTCAAGCTTTCTTT
TRBV10-3	NA	many	TRBJ2-1	CAISGRDSGEQFF	TGTGCCATCAGTGGGAGGGACTCGGGAGAGCAGTTCTTC
TRBV9	TRBD2	few	TRBJ2-5	CASSAGTSGNQETQYF	TGTGCCAGCAGCGCCGGGACTAGCGGAAATCAAGAGACCCAGTACTTC
TRBV24-1	NA	many	TRBJ2-1	CATRGPGSSNEQFF	TGTGCCACCAGGGGGCCGGGTTCGAGCAATGAGCAGTTCTTC
TRBV6-2/TRBV6-3	TRBD1	many	TRBJ2-5	CASSYSGTGRETQYF	TGTGCCAGCAGTTACTCCGGGACAGGGAGAGAGACCCAGTACTTC
TRBV19	NA	many	TRBJ1-2	CASSIFNYGYTF	TGTGCCAGTAGTATTTTCAACTACGGCTACACCTTC
TRBV27	NA	many	TRBJ2-1	CASRLPGDEQFF	TGTGCCAGCAGGCTACCAGGGGATGAGCAGTTCTTC
TRBV12-3/TRBV12-4	NA	many	TRBJ2-1	CASSLVGRGIHNEQFF	TGTGCCAGCAGTTTAGTCGGCAGGGGTATTCACAATGAGCAGTTCTTC
TRBV12-3/TRBV12-4	NA	NA	TRBJ2-6	CASSGPSGSGANVLTF	TGTGCCAGCAGTGGCCCTTCGGGCTCTGGGGCCAACGTCCTGACTTTC
TRBV6-1	NA	few	TRBJ2-1	CASDNRANEQFF	TGTGCCAGCGATAACAGGGCCAATGAGCAGTTCTTC
TRBV27	NA	many	TRBJ1-2	CASSHGVGGDYGYTF	TGTGCCAGCAGTCATGGGGTAGGGGGAGACTATGGCTACACCTTC
TRBV29-1	NA	many	TRBJ2-1	CSVGVAGREQFF	TGCAGCGTTGGAGTGGCCGGGCGGGAGCAGTTCTTC
TRBV10-3	NA	NA	TRBJ2-1	CATLQDGNEQFF	TGTGCCACACTCCAAGACGGCAATGAGCAGTTCTTC
TRBV2	TRBD1	many	TRBJ2-7	CASNRDRDDEQYF	TGTGCCAGCAACCGGGACAGGGACGACGAGCAGTACTTC
TRBV27	NA	many	TRBJ1-5	CASSLRVGGGRRNQPQHF	TGTGCCAGCAGTTTACGGGTTGGCGGGGGACGTCGCAATCAGCCCCAGCATTTT
TRBV5-1	NA	many	TRBJ2-7	CASSLEPTAAYEQYF	TGCGCCAGCAGCTTGGAACCTACGGCGGCCTACGAGCAGTACTTC
TRBV29-1	NA	few	TRBJ2-7	CSVVITTSTYEQYF	TGCAGCGTTGTCATCACAACTTCTACCTACGAGCAGTACTTC
TRBV27	NA	many	TRBJ1-6	CASSVSRGSPLHF	TGTGCCAGCAGTGTATCACGGGGGTCACCCCTCCACTTT
TRBV7-2	NA	many	TRBJ2-3	CASSLAPLGATDTQYF	TGTGCCAGCAGCTTAGCCCCGCTGGGGGCCACAGATACGCAGTATTTT
TRBV20-1	TRBD2	few	TRBJ2-1	CSARARESYNEQFF	TGCAGTGCTAGAGCGCGGGAGAGTTACAATGAGCAGTTCTTC
TRBV27	TRBD1	NA	TRBJ1-2	CASSSPGTGPYGYTF	TGTGCCAGCAGTTCACCTGGGACAGGACCTTATGGCTACACCTTC
TRBV20-1	NA	many	TRBJ1-2	CSEQQTRTPRRDGYTF	TGCAGTGAACAACAGACTCGGACACCCCGGCGAGATGGCTACACCTTC
TRBV12-3/TRBV12-4	NA	few	TRBJ1-5	CASSLEGEGGQPQHF	TGTGCCAGCAGTTTAGAAGGGGAGGGTGGTCAGCCCCAGCATTTT
TRBV6-5	TRBD2	few	TRBJ2-3	CASSYRTSGGNTQYF	TGTGCCAGCAGTTACAGGACTAGCGGGGGAAATACGCAGTATTTT
TRBV12-3/TRBV12-4	NA	NA	TRBJ2-1	CASSLSAVKFNEQFF	TGTGCCAGCAGTTTATCGGCAGTCAAGTTTAATGAGCAGTTCTTC
TRBV7-2	NA	many	TRBJ1-1	CASSSRQGSTEAFF	TGTGCCAGCAGCTCCCGCCAGGGTTCCACTGAAGCTTTCTTT
TRBV11-2	TRBD2	many	TRBJ2-1	CASSLVRENNEQFF	TGTGCCAGCAGCTTAGTGCGGGAGAACAATGAGCAGTTCTTC
TRBV5-1	TRBD1	many	TRBJ2-4	CASSAGTGSNIQYF	TGCGCCAGCAGCGCCGGGACAGGTTCAAACATTCAGTACTTC
TRBV7-9	NA	few	TRBJ2-3	CASSSDAHDTDTQYF	TGTGCCAGCAGCTCGGACGCCCACGACACAGATACGCAGTATTTT
TRBV12-3/TRBV12-4	NA	many	TRBJ2-1	CASSRQATNEQFF	TGTGCCAGCAGCCGACAGGCCACCAATGAGCAGTTCTTC
TRBV12-3/TRBV12-4	TRBD1	many	TRBJ2-1	CASTSGQGANEQFF	TGTGCCAGCACATCGGGACAGGGCGCCAATGAGCAGTTCTTC
TRBV10-3	TRBD2	many	TRBJ2-7	CAISEREGYYEQYF	TGTGCCATCAGTGAGCGGGAGGGTTATTACGAGCAGTACTTC
TRBV27	NA	many	TRBJ2-3	CASRAVFRERRADTQYF	TGTGCCAGCAGAGCTGTCTTCAGGGAAAGAAGGGCAGATACGCAGTATTTT
TRBV20-1	NA	NA	TRBJ2-3	CSVGGLTSTDTQYF	TGCAGTGTAGGGGGACTAACTAGCACAGATACGCAGTATTTT